This T cell receptor (beta chain) stems from a study of blood T cells in healthy people across ages. As to this clonotype: Its antigen is unknown.

General study findings and limits: Greater diversity and more naive CD4+ cells were seen in long-lived donors than in aged donors. A roughly linear age-dependent decrease characterized TCR beta diversity per million T cells.

CDR1 is MNHEY and CDR2 is SVGAGI in the germline V gene. Trimming removed 3 bases from V and 9 bases from J, with 15 bases in between. This CDR3 region has 15 residues. A J-beta primer mix and a sample-barcoded 5' primer were used in a second PCR of roughly 6 to 11 cycles. A single record per CDR3 protein comes from TCRdb applying MiXCR to the 5' RACE reads. Of 920,000 or so distinct CDR3 sequences listed, roughly 45% are singletons. The specimen was blood. The TCR comes from a woman aged 60-75 years in good health. This chain connects TRBV6-5 to TRBJ1-6; D is uncertain. CDR3 bases: TGTGCCAGCAGTTATACCGGGATCTATGGTTCACCCCTCCACTTT. Translating it yields CASSYTGIYGSPLHF.